The 17 T cell receptor beta chains below all came from one sample that was sequenced in a study of shared clonotypes between healthy human individuals. Sequencing used immunoSEQ multiplex PCR; TCRdb keeps in-frame clones, though not all of them. The sample contains 600,000 to 700,000 clones, about 80% of which appear only once. Sequencing used memory CD4+ T cells sorted from blood. The subset: CD45RA-negative fraction. These receptors originate from a woman aged 30 to 39 in good health.

This clone was seen many times. The chain carries TRBV29-1 and TRBJ2-5, with TRBD1 matching over 7 bases. The end of the DNA aligns better with TRBJ2-7, so the J call may be wrong. Germline values: CDR1 SQVTM, CDR2 ANQGSEA. The CDR3 is made up of 12 amino acids. CDR3 DNA sequence: TGCAGCGCAGGTATGACAGGGAACGAGCAGTACTTC. It specifies CSAGMTGNEQYF.

The chain recombines TRBV11-3 with TRBJ2-1, with D tentatively TRBD1 (5 bases). CDR1 SGHNT and CDR2 YENEEA come from the germline V gene. This CDR3 is 16 amino acids long. Trimming removed 1 base at V and 5 bases at J, with 15 bases between. In DNA form, the CDR3 reads TGTGCCAGCAGCTTAGCTAAAAGGGGTCGGCACAATGAGCAGTTCTTC. Protein: CASSLAKRGRHNEQFF.

The rearrangement links TRBV9 to TRBJ1-1; TRBD1 matches at 7 bases. Losses at the gene ends were 3 bases for V and 0 bases for J; bases not matched to a gene: 11. The CDR3 length is 17 residues. CDR1 is SGDLS, CDR2 YYNGEE, per germline. Written as DNA, the CDR3 is TGTGCCAGCAGCGCCCGACAGGGAGCAAACATGAACACTGAAGCTTTCTTT. This gives the protein CASSARQGANMNTEAFF. The whole variable domain, filled in from reference TRBV9 and TRBJ1-1, reads DSGVTQTPKHLITATGQRVTLRCSPRSGDLSVYWYQQSLDQGLQFLIQYYNGEERAKGNILERFSAQQFPDLHSELNLSSLELGDSALYFCASSARQGANMNTEAFFGQGTRLTVV.

This clone was seen only a few times. The chain employs TRBV28 and TRBJ2-5; the D gene is possibly TRBD2 (5 bases). CDR3 length: 14 amino acids. V gave up 7 bases and J gave up 0 bases, with 12 bases separating them. CDR1 and CDR2 (germline): MDHEN, SYDVKM. As DNA, the CDR3 is TGTGCCAGCATTCCCCGAGGGAACCAAGAGACCCAGTACTTC. It yields the protein CASIPRGNQETQYF.

This sequence joins TRBV14 and TRBJ2-7; D unclear. Trimming removed 0 bases from V and 6 bases from J, with 12 bases in between. The CDR3 sequence is 14 residues long. Germline V gene lookup returns CDR1 SGHDN and CDR2 FVKESK. CDR3 sequence: CASSQDRWFREQYF. The CDR3 DNA is TGTGCCAGCAGCCAAGATAGATGGTTTCGCGAGCAGTACTTC. The whole variable domain, filled in from reference TRBV14 and TRBJ2-7, reads EAGVTQFPSHSVIEKGQTVTLRCDPISGHDNLYWYRRVMGKEIKFLLHFVKESKQDESGMPNNRFLAERTGGTYSTLKVQPAELEDSGVYFCASSQDRWFREQYFGPGTRLTVT.

The J gene is TRBJ1-2, the V gene TRBV10-2; D perhaps matches TRBD1 (5 bases). Trimming removed 3 bases at V and 2 bases at J, with 13 bases between. Germline CDR1 reads WSHSY; CDR2 reads SAAADI. This CDR3 has 15 amino acids. The CDR3 protein is CASSDPGGINYGYTF. The CDR3 bases are TGCGCCAGCAGTGACCCTGGGGGGATCAACTATGGCTACACCTTC.

This clone was counted a single time. This sequence joins TRBV7-2 and TRBJ2-1; 9 nucleotides agree with TRBD2. The V and J ends lost 1 base and 7 bases, in that order; junction bases with no gene match: 8. Germline loops: CDR1 SGHTA, CDR2 FQGNSA. This CDR3 contains 16 residues. CDR3 in amino acids: CASSLVGSGSQNEQFF. CDR3 DNA sequence: TGTGCCAGCAGCTTAGTAGGTAGCGGGAGCCAAAATGAGCAGTTCTTC.

This chain uses TRBV19 with TRBJ2-4; 7 bases are shared with TRBD2. This CDR3 has 16 residues. Losses at the gene ends were 5 bases for V and 0 bases for J; bases not matched to a gene: 7. From germline, CDR1 is LNHDA and CDR2 SQIVND (reference sequence). The CDR3 sequence: CASSQRLAVAKNIQYF. CDR3 coding DNA: TGTGCCAGTAGTCAAAGACTAGCCGTAGCCAAAAACATTCAGTACTTC. The complete variable domain, with remaining parts taken from reference TRBV19 and TRBJ2-4, reads DGGITQSPKYLFRKEGQNVTLSCEQNLNHDAMYWYRQDPGQGLRLIYYSQIVNDFQKGDIAEGYSVSREKKESFPLTVTSAQKNPTAFYLCASSQRLAVAKNIQYFGAGTRLSVL.

The chain employs TRBV27 and TRBJ1-5; the D is unclear. There are 14 residues in the CDR3. Germline V gene sequence: CDR1 MNHEY, CDR2 SMNVEV (reference sequence). V was pared by 5 bases and J by 2 bases, with 10 bases between. CDR3 coding DNA: TGTGCCAGCAGTCCCTCGGACGGCAATCAGCCCCAGCATTTT. Translating gives CASSPSDGNQPQHF.

J is TRBJ2-7 and V is TRBV6-5; D is perhaps TRBD1 (6 bases). This CDR3 spans 12 amino acids. The germline V gene has CDR1 MNHEY and CDR2 SVGAGI. Trimming removed 8 bases from V and 8 bases from J, with 16 bases in between. In DNA form, the CDR3 reads TGTGCCAGCGGGACAACACCTACGAAGCAGTACTTC. Its protein is CASGTTPTKQYF.

The rearrangement uses TRBV6-1 and TRBJ1-2, with TRBD1 as a possible D gene (5 bases). Trimming removed 0 bases at V and 8 bases at J, with 16 bases between. From germline, CDR1 is MNHNS and CDR2 SASEGT. CDR3 length: 15 amino acids. The CDR3 DNA reads as TGTGCCAGCAGTGAAGCGGCCGGGGGGATCGTCGGCTACACCTTC. Translated, it gives CASSEAAGGIVGYTF.

V gene TRBV11-3 combines with J gene TRBJ2-1, with D hard to call. The CDR3 is 15 residues long. From germline, CDR1 is SGHNT and CDR2 YENEEA. The ends were cut back, 5 bases at V and 0 bases at J, with 11 bases in the middle. CDR3 sequence reads: CASSVSGGSYNEQFF. As DNA, the CDR3 is TGTGCCAGCAGCGTAAGTGGCGGCTCCTACAATGAGCAGTTCTTC. Looking up the rest from reference TRBV11-3 and TRBJ2-1 gives the full variable domain: EAGVVQSPRYKIIEKKQPVAFWCNPISGHNTLYWYLQNLGQGPELLIRYENEEAVDDSQLPKDRFSAERLKGVDSTLKIQPAELGDSAVYLCASSVSGGSYNEQFFGPGTRLTVL.

The genes are TRBV19 and TRBJ2-6; D is unclear. The germline CDR1 and CDR2 sequences are LNHDA and SQIVND (reference sequence). The CDR3 spans 17 residues. V dropped 3 bases and J dropped 0 bases, with 12 bases sitting between them. CDR3 protein: CASSIGPASSGANVLTF. The CDR3 DNA is TGTGCCAGTAGTATCGGGCCCGCTAGCTCTGGGGCCAACGTCCTGACTTTC.

This clone was picked up many times. The chain couples TRBV15 to TRBJ2-1; no reliable D call. The CDR3 consists of 12 residues. V was pared by 2 bases and J by 8 bases, with 7 bases between. CDR1 LNHNV and CDR2 YYDKDF come from the germline V gene (reference sequence). CDR3 coding DNA: TGTGCCACCAGCAGATGGGCCGATGAGCAGTTCTTC. Its protein product is CATSRWADEQFF.

This clone has only a few counts. The chain couples TRBV11-2 to TRBJ1-1; D is possibly TRBD1 (5 bases). Trimming removed 8 bases from V and 7 bases from J, with 17 bases in between. Germline CDR1 is SGHAT and CDR2 is FQNNGV. CDR3 length: 13 amino acids. CDR3 DNA: TGTGCCAGCGGTACACAGAGGGACGTTGAAGCTTTCTTT. It specifies CASGTQRDVEAFF.

The chain couples TRBV6-1 to TRBJ2-6; D unclear. The CDR3 runs to 14 residues. Germline CDR1 reads MNHNS; CDR2 reads SASEGT. The germline V and J ends were trimmed by 8 bases and 0 bases, with 8 bases remaining between them. CDR3 DNA: TGTGCCAGCTGTCGCTCCTCTGGGGCCAACGTCCTGACTTTC. Its translation: CASCRSSGANVLTF.

The chain combines TRBV2 with TRBJ2-2; 15 positions agree with TRBD2. Germline V lookup: CDR1 SNHLY, CDR2 FYNNEI. The CDR3 extends over 17 amino acids. V dropped 4 bases and J dropped 4; count of bases not matched to a gene: 4. The CDR3 DNA reads TGTGCCAGCAGTGCGGGACTAGCGGGAGGTAGCACCGGGGAGCTGTTTTTT. Translating gives CASSAGLAGGSTGELFF.